This TCR beta chain is from a study of OX40 agonist ivuxolimab in advanced cancers. Study background: Of the patients, three showed partial responses, one with hepatocellular carcinoma and two with cutaneous melanoma.

The germline V gene encodes CDR1 SGHTA and CDR2 FQGNSA. This CDR3 comprises 13 residues. V gave up 1 base and J gave up 1 base, with 2 bases separating them. Sequenced by immunoSEQ multiplex PCR; TCRdb stores in-frame clones only, minus some. The sample lists 60,000 or so clones, around 83% occurring once. Study results and limitations: Compared with others, partial responders at 0.1-3.0 mg/kg displayed clonal expansion among the lowest.

In regard to this clone: The antigen is undetermined. Other nucleotide sequences in the sample specify the same CDR3.

Baseline was the first blood sampling point, followed by cycle 4 day 1 and cycle 7 day 1. This receptor was identified in an adult with an advanced solid tumor such as melanoma, head and neck, liver or kidney cancer. The specimen comprised CD4+ or CD8+ T cells sorted from blood, sampled in a trial of the OX40 agonist ivuxolimab. This rearrangement joins TRBV7-2 to TRBJ1-5, with D unresolved. CDR3 sequence reads: CASSLESNQPQHF. The CDR3 nucleotides are TGTGCCAGCAGCTTAGAAAGCAATCAGCCCCAGCATTTT.